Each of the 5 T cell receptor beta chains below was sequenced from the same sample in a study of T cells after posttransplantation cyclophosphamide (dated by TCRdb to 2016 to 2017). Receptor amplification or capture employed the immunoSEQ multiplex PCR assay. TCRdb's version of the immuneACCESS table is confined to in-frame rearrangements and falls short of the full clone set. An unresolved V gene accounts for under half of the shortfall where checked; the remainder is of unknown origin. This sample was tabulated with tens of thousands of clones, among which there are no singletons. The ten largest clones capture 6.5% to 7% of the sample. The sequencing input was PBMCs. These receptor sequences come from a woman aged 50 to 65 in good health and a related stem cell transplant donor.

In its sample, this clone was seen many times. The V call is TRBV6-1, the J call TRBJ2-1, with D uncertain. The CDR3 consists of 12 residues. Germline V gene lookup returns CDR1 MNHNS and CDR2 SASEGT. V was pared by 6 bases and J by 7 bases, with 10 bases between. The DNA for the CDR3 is TGTGCCAGCAGGCGGTTACAAAATGAGCAGTTCTTC. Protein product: CASRRLQNEQFF.

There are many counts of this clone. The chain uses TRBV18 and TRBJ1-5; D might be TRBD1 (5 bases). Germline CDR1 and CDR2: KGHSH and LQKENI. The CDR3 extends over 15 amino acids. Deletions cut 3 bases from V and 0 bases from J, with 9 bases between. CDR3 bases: TGTGCCAGCTCACCGGGGCAGTATAGCAATCAGCCCCAGCATTTT. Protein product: CASSPGQYSNQPQHF.

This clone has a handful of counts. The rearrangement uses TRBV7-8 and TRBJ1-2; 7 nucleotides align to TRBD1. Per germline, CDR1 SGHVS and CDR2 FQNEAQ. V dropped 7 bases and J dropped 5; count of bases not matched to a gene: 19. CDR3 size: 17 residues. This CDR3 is CASTSFLQAGGKYGYTF. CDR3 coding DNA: TGTGCCAGCACCTCCTTCCTACAAGCAGGGGGAAAATATGGCTACACCTTC.

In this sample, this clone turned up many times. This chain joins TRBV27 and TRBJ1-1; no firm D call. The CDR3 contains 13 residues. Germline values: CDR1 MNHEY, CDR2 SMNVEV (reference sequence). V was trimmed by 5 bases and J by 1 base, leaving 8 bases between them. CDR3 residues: CASSPGWNTEAFF. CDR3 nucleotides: TGTGCCAGCAGTCCGGGGTGGAACACTGAAGCTTTCTTT.

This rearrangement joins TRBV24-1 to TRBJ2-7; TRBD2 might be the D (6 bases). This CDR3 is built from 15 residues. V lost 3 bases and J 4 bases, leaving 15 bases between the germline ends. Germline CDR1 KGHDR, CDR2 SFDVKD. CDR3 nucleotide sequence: TGTGCCACCAGTGATACGGGGGAGGACCCGTACGAGCAGTACTTC. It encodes CATSDTGEDPYEQYF.